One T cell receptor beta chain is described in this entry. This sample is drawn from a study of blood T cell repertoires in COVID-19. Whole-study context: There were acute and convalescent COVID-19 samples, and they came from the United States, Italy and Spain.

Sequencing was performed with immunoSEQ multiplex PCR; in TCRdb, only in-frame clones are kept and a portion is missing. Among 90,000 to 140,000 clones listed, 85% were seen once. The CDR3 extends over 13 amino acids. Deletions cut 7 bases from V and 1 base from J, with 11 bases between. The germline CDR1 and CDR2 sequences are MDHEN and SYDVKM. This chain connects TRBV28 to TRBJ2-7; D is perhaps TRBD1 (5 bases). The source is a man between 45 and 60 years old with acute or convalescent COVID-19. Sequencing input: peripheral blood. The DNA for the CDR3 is TGTGCCAGCACCCGCGCAGGGTCCTACGAGCAGTACTTC. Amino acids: CASTRAGSYEQYF.